The 31 T cell receptor beta chains below all came from one sample that was sequenced in a study of blood T cell repertoires in COVID-19. Here immunoSEQ multiplex PCR was the method, and the copy in TCRdb shows in-frame clones only, minus some. The sample includes some 200,000 clones, about 89% of them seen just once. Specimen: peripheral blood. The receptors shown here come from a woman aged 40 to 50 with acute or convalescent COVID-19.

The V and J genes are TRBV11-2 and TRBJ1-2, with a possible D match to TRBD1 (5 bases). Trimming pared 6 bases from V and 4 bases from J, leaving 18 bases between. Germline V gives CDR1 SGHAT, CDR2 FQNNGV. The CDR3 sequence is 15 residues long. This chain's CDR3 is CASRPRVERGYGYTF. DNA of the CDR3: TGTGCCAGCAGGCCCAGGGTGGAAAGGGGCTATGGCTACACCTTC.

The chain employs TRBV7-8 and TRBJ1-5; TRBD1 matches 8 bases. Germline CDR1 reads SGHVS; CDR2 reads FQNEAQ. This CDR3 contains 16 residues. With V trimmed by 5 bases and J by 1 base, 7 bases remained unmatched. The CDR3 bases are TGTGCCAGCAGCACAGACAGGGGTGGAAGCAATCAGCCCCAGCATTTT. Its translation: CASSTDRGGSNQPQHF.

The chain couples TRBV6-5 to TRBJ1-1; possible D gene TRBD1, 5 bases. The CDR3 contains 12 residues. V was clipped by 0 bases and J by 10 bases, with 9 bases between them. Germline CDR1 and CDR2: MNHEY and SVGAGI. The DNA for the CDR3 is TGTGCCAGCAGTTACTCGGAGGGGAGAGCTTTCTTT. Its translation: CASSYSEGRAFF.

This clone was seen a handful of times. The chain employs TRBV7-2 and TRBJ1-1, with D perhaps TRBD1 (5 bases). Trimming removed 5 bases at V and 7 bases at J, with 17 bases between. The CDR3 sequence is 14 residues long. Germline CDR1 SGHTA, CDR2 FQGNSA. CDR3 loop: CASSPLGGNLEAFF. CDR3 nucleotides: TGTGCCAGCAGCCCTCTTGGGGGGAACCTTGAAGCTTTCTTT.

The chain recombines TRBV11-2 with TRBJ1-1; 12 nucleotides align to TRBD1. Trimming at V came to 7 bases and at J to 4 bases, leaving 13 bases not matched to a gene. Per germline, CDR1 SGHAT and CDR2 FQNNGV. CDR3 size: 17 residues. The CDR3: CASTQGTGGYAGTEAFF. In DNA, the CDR3 is TGTGCCAGCACCCAAGGGACAGGGGGCTACGCCGGCACTGAAGCTTTCTTT.

The chain combines TRBV10-1 with TRBJ2-3; D call uncertain. Germline V gene data show CDR1 as WNHNN and CDR2 as SYGVQD (reference sequence). The CDR3 is 15 residues long. V was clipped by 0 bases and J by 0 bases, with 7 bases between them. CDR3 residues: CASSESTRSTDTQYF. In DNA, the CDR3 is TGCGCCAGCAGTGAGTCGACCAGGAGCACAGATACGCAGTATTTT.

This clone came up once. This chain joins TRBV5-6 and TRBJ2-7, with a possible D match to TRBD2 (5 bases). Germline V gene sequence: CDR1 SGHDT, CDR2 YYEEEE. This CDR3 is 13 amino acids long. Trimming took off 2 bases at V and 3 bases at J, with 9 bases between the two ends. The DNA for the CDR3 is TGTGCCAGCAGCTTAAGTAGCGTCTACGAGCAGTACGTC. Its protein product is CASSLSSVYEQYV.

The chain couples TRBV6-5 to TRBJ1-2; D uncertain. V was pared by 8 bases and J by 1 base, with 8 bases between. CDR3 length: 12 residues. Per the germline V gene, CDR1 is MNHEY and CDR2 is SVGAGI. Written as DNA, the CDR3 is TGTGCCAGCGGGGAGAATAACTATGGCTACACCTTC. Translation gives CASGENNYGYTF.

J is TRBJ1-2 and V is TRBV4-1; D remains unclear. Per the germline V gene, CDR1 is MGHRA and CDR2 is YSYEKL. V gave up 0 bases and J gave up 4 bases, with 3 bases separating them. This CDR3 comprises 12 residues. Here the CDR3 DNA reads TGCGCCAGCAGCCAAGATATCTATGGCTACACCTTC. Translated: CASSQDIYGYTF.

The rearrangement joins TRBV5-1 to TRBJ2-3; TRBD1 aligns across 8 bases. This CDR3 is 16 amino acids long. V dropped 4 bases and J dropped 0; count of bases not matched to a gene: 7. Germline V CDR1 and CDR2: SGHRS, YFSETQ. The CDR3 reads CASSLGTGFSTDTQYF. CDR3 bases: TGCGCCAGCAGCCTTGGGACAGGCTTTAGCACAGATACGCAGTATTTT.

The chain couples TRBV19 to TRBJ1-2, with TRBD1 as a possible D gene (5 bases). The CDR3 is 14 amino acids. Trimming shortened V by 5 bases and J by 0 bases, and 10 bases separated the two germline ends. The germline V gene encodes CDR1 LNHDA and CDR2 SQIVND (reference sequence). The CDR3 sequence is CASSFDRANYGYTF. The CDR3 nucleotides are TGTGCCAGTAGTTTCGACAGAGCTAACTATGGCTACACCTTC.

The chain joins TRBV6-1 to TRBJ2-3; TRBD2 matches at 13 bases. This CDR3 is built from 16 residues. V was clipped by 2 bases and J by 6 bases; unmatched bases: 5. Germline V gene sequence: CDR1 MNHNS, CDR2 SASEGT. The DNA of the CDR3 is TGTGCCAGCAGTGAAACTAGCGGGGGGGGCGCGGATACGCAGTATTTT. This encodes CASSETSGGGADTQYF.

This rearrangement joins TRBV30 to TRBJ1-1, with 8 bases lining up with TRBD1. Germline lookup yields CDR1 GTSNPN and CDR2 SVGIG (reference sequence). The V and J ends lost 5 bases and 4 bases, in that order; junction bases with no gene match: 0. This CDR3 comprises 11 residues. Here the CDR3 reads CAWGTGTEAFF. In nucleotides, the CDR3 is TGTGCCTGGGGGACAGGCACTGAAGCTTTCTTT.

The chain links TRBV11-2 to TRBJ2-2; D possibly corresponds to TRBD2 (5 bases). Germline V gene sequence: CDR1 SGHAT, CDR2 FQNNGV. The CDR3 loop spans 15 amino acids. Trimming took 2 bases from V and 4 from J, leaving 11 bases between them. The CDR3 DNA follows: TGTGCCAGCAGCTTATTGGACTTCACCACCGGGGAGCTGTTTTTT. Its translation: CASSLLDFTTGELFF.

Regarding this clone: Within the sample, other DNA sequences also encode this same CDR3. The rearrangement links TRBV12-3 or TRBV12-4 to TRBJ1-2; D possibly corresponds to TRBD1 (5 bases). V dropped 2 bases and J dropped 5 bases, with 6 bases sitting between them. This CDR3 contains 12 residues. CDR3 loop: CASSLRGYGYTF. For the CDR3, the DNA is TGTGCCAGCAGTTTACGGGGGTATGGCTACACCTTC.

The rearrangement links TRBV2 to TRBJ1-2, with 9 nucleotides matching TRBD1. V was pared by 0 bases and J by 8 bases, with 13 bases of the junction left unmatched. This CDR3 region has 17 residues. Germline CDR1 SNHLY, CDR2 FYNNEI. The CDR3 loop is CASSEARKGTGNVGYTF. CDR3 in DNA: TGTGCCAGCAGTGAAGCGCGAAAGGGGACAGGGAATGTGGGCTACACCTTC.

The chain employs TRBV11-3 and TRBJ2-1, with a possible D match to TRBD2 (7 bases). CDR1 and CDR2 (germline): SGHNT, YENEEA. The CDR3 loop spans 17 amino acids. Trimming stripped 0 bases from V and 2 bases from J, with 14 bases between. In nucleotides, the CDR3 is TGTGCCAGCAGCTTAGATTTCGGGGGGCTAACCTACAATGAGCAGTTCTTC. As protein: CASSLDFGGLTYNEQFF.

The gene calls are TRBV9 and TRBJ1-4, with D unclear. The length of the CDR3 is 13 residues. Between the trimmed V and J ends, which lost 2 bases and 4 bases, there was a span of 6 bases. CDR1 and CDR2 from the germline V gene are SGDLS and YYNGEE. The CDR3 nucleotides are TGTGCCAGCAGCGTGAACAGTAATGAAAAACTGTTTTTT. This encodes CASSVNSNEKLFF.

This chain links TRBV5-1 with TRBJ2-1; a weak D match, TRBD2 (5 bases). Trimming left V 0 bases short and J 9 bases short, with 13 bases between. Germline V gives CDR1 SGHRS, CDR2 YFSETQ. The CDR3 is made up of 14 amino acids. The CDR3 is CASSLERAAGEQFF. DNA of the CDR3: TGCGCCAGCAGCTTGGAGAGGGCCGCGGGTGAGCAGTTCTTC.

This clone showed up many times. The chain employs TRBV6-1 and TRBJ1-5; D is undetermined. V was trimmed by 3 bases and J by 6 bases, leaving 9 bases between them. In germline, CDR1 is MNHNS, CDR2 SASEGT. The CDR3 sequence is 13 residues long. The chain's CDR3 is CASSDPPLQPQHF. CDR3 DNA sequence: TGTGCCAGCAGTGATCCCCCCCTTCAGCCCCAGCATTTT.

V is TRBV5-1 and J is TRBJ1-1; D uncertain. CDR1 is SGHRS, CDR2 YFSETQ, per germline. This CDR3 region has 13 residues. V gave up 4 bases and J gave up 2 bases, with 9 bases separating them. This chain's CDR3 is CASSPISNTEAFF. The CDR3 DNA reads TGCGCCAGCAGCCCCATTTCAAACACTGAAGCTTTCTTT.

This chain uses TRBV11-2 with TRBJ1-3, with 8 bases that match TRBD1. Germline trimming cut 5 bases from V and 1 base from J; bases unmatched to any gene: 4. This CDR3 comprises 15 residues. Germline CDR1 SGHAT, CDR2 FQNNGV. For the CDR3, the DNA is TGTGCCAGCAGCCCACAGGGGGATTCTGGAAACACCATATATTTT. It codes for CASSPQGDSGNTIYF.

The rearrangement uses TRBV5-1 and TRBJ1-2; weak D call: TRBD1 (6 bases). The ends were cut back, 2 bases at V and 2 bases at J, with 13 bases in the middle. From germline, CDR1 is SGHRS and CDR2 YFSETQ. This CDR3 comprises 15 residues. The CDR3 sequence is CASSFRDINNYGYTF. In DNA form, the CDR3 reads TGCGCCAGCAGCTTCCGGGACATTAACAACTATGGCTACACCTTC. Combining the CDR3 with reference TRBV5-1 and TRBJ1-2 gives the whole variable domain KAGVTQTPRYLIKTRGQQVTLSCSPISGHRSVSWYQQTPGQGLQFLFEYFSETQRNKGNFPGRFSGRQFSNSRSEMNVSTLELGDSALYLCASSFRDINNYGYTFGSGTRLTVV.

The chain recombines TRBV18 with TRBJ1-1; no reliable D call. The CDR3 spans 16 residues. V was shortened by 8 bases and J by 0 bases, with 19 bases between the two germline ends. Germline values: CDR1 KGHSH, CDR2 LQKENI. The chain's CDR3 is CASTVRAEIMNTEAFF. CDR3 coding DNA: TGTGCCAGCACTGTCAGAGCGGAGATAATGAACACTGAAGCTTTCTTT.

This clone was picked up one time. The rearrangement joins TRBV9 to TRBJ2-5; D gene unclear. The CDR3 has 14 residues. Germline-derived CDR1 and CDR2 are SGDLS and YYNGEE. Trimming removed 2 bases from V and 2 bases from J, with 10 bases in between. The CDR3 DNA reads as TGTGCCAGCAGCGTGGCACCTCAACAAGAGACCCAGTACTTC. Translated, it gives CASSVAPQQETQYF.

The chain links TRBV6-5 to TRBJ1-4, with a tentative D call TRBD1 (5 bases). Trimming cost V 0 bases and J 0 bases, with 8 bases left between them. Germline assignment: CDR1 MNHEY and CDR2 SVGAGI. This CDR3 has 16 residues. The CDR3 loop is CASSYSRTSTNEKLFF. The CDR3 DNA sequence: TGTGCCAGCAGTTACTCGAGGACATCAACTAATGAAAAACTGTTTTTT.

The chain has TRBV15 and TRBJ1-6; D not certain. Per the germline V gene, CDR1 is LNHNV and CDR2 is YYDKDF (reference sequence). The V gene lost 2 bases and the J gene lost 5 bases, with 13 bases spanning the gap. The CDR3 sequence is 16 residues long. CDR3 DNA sequence: TGTGCCACCAGCAGATTCCCGCGGCAAGATAATTCACCCCTCCACTTT. Its protein product is CATSRFPRQDNSPLHF.

The rearrangement joins TRBV5-1 to TRBJ2-5, with D possibly TRBD2 on 5 matching bases. CDR3 length: 14 residues. With 7 bases removed from V and 5 bases from J, the gap between germline ends came to 18 bases. CDR1 and CDR2 (germline): SGHRS, YFSETQ. The CDR3 loop is CASQYLAGGETQYF. As DNA, the CDR3 is TGCGCCAGCCAGTACCTGGCGGGTGGTGAGACCCAGTACTTC.

This sequence joins TRBV30 and TRBJ2-6; the match to TRBD2 covers 7 bases. V shed 5 bases and J 0 bases; nucleotides not matched to a gene: 7. Germline CDR1 GTSNPN, CDR2 SVGIG (reference sequence). The CDR3 length is 16 residues. Written as DNA, the CDR3 is TGTGCCTGGGACCACGGGGGGAGCTCTGGGGCCAACGTCCTGACTTTC. Translating gives CAWDHGGSSGANVLTF.

The rearrangement joins TRBV5-1 to TRBJ2-3, with 11 nucleotides matching TRBD2. The trim removed 0 bases at V and 3 bases at J, leaving 3 bases unmatched. The CDR3 has 16 residues. CDR1 is SGHRS and CDR2 is YFSETQ in the germline V gene. The CDR3 sequence is CASSLAVAGGTDTQYF. CDR3 nucleotide sequence: TGCGCCAGCAGCTTGGCGGTAGCGGGGGGGACAGATACGCAGTATTTT.

The V call is TRBV19, the J call TRBJ1-6; D perhaps matches TRBD1 (5 bases). With 7 bases removed from V and 3 bases from J, the gap between germline ends came to 7 bases. This CDR3 comprises 13 residues. Per the germline V gene, CDR1 is LNHDA and CDR2 is SQIVND (reference sequence). Here the CDR3 reads CASTRDYNSPLHF. In DNA, the CDR3 is TGTGCCAGTACCAGGGACTATAATTCACCCCTCCACTTT. The variable domain in full, completed from reference TRBV19 and TRBJ1-6, reads DGGITQSPKYLFRKEGQNVTLSCEQNLNHDAMYWYRQDPGQGLRLIYYSQIVNDFQKGDIAEGYSVSREKKESFPLTVTSAQKNPTAFYLCASTRDYNSPLHFGNGTRLTVT.